This is a list of T cell receptor beta chains from one sample in a study of blood T cell repertoires in COVID-19. Method: immunoSEQ multiplex PCR; TCRdb's copy keeps in-frame clones and lacks some. The data contain 200,000 to 250,000 clones, approximately 90% of them seen just once; the ten biggest clones take up less than 4.5%. Specimen: PBMCs or T cells enriched from blood (not recorded which). These receptors came from a woman in her forties with acute COVID-19. Both conserved end residues are trimmed from each CDR3. Some rows have no size entry. The others give once, few or many, or a class for an expanded clone.

TRBV6-5	.	ASRQGAGQPQH
TRBV5-1	.	ASSFQGRNSPLH
TRBV7-8	.	ASRMDRSSYNSPLH
TRBV5-1	once	ASSLDRSSYNEQF
TRBV6-4	few	ASSDSGQGNEKLF
TRBV12-5	.	ASGLSRPRTGGRNTEAF
TRBV7-3	.	ASSPTRTPVTGANVLT
TRBV12-3/TRBV12-4	.	ASSLTENTEAF
TRBV11-3	.	ASSYSPGDTQY
TRBV6-5	.	ATRTGAHYGYT
TRBV3-1/TRBV3-2	.	ASSLWGQGGRNTIY
TRBV6-2/TRBV6-3	.	ASSYSHRFYGYT
TRBV6-6	.	ASSPGTGSSEQY
TRBV5-6	.	ASSLGLEQY
TRBV29-1	.	SVESQGGYNEQF
TRBV7-2	.	ASSLGGPTGLKTQY
TRBV7-7	.	ASSPFSGQGAESGNTIY
TRBV18	.	ASSLTGTASPTTNEKLF
TRBV6-5	.	ASRGQFNQPQH
TRBV19	.	ASSIDRSGANVLT
TRBV2	once	ASSERPFNTEAF
TRBV6-2/TRBV6-3	.	ASSYSTRVDGNTIY
TRBV12-3/TRBV12-4	.	ASSLAFYGYT
TRBV9	.	ASSPAGGNTGELF
TRBV27	.	ATWGGEGDTQY
TRBV11-3	once	ASSLGGSSTDTQY
TRBV6-5	.	ASRRSGQTQYEQY